A selection of T cell receptor beta chains follows, all from one sample in a study of blood T cell repertoires in COVID-19. The table came from immunoSEQ multiplex PCR; TCRdb's copy has only in-frame clones and leaves some out. Of about 270,000 clones in the sample, 85% to 90% were seen once. Sequenced sample: PBMCs or T cells enriched from blood (not recorded which). The receptors derive from a woman aged 18-29 years who had recovered from COVID-19. The CDR3 runs from the conserved cysteine through the conserved F or W. D genes are given only for firm matches. Size values are once, few and many counts, or a class for expanded clones, and some rows have none.

CASSLGRTGLTEAFF	TGTGCCAGCAGCTTAGGCCGGACAGGGCTCACTGAAGCTTTCTTT	15	TRBJ1-1	NA	TRBV7-9	TRBD1
CASSPVGTGHSPLHF	TGTGCCAGCAGCCCCGTAGGTACAGGACATTCACCCCTCCACTTT	15	TRBJ1-6	few	TRBV3-1/TRBV3-2	NA
CASSPGGGQGTEKLFF	TGTGCCAGCAGCCCCGGGGGGGGGCAGGGGACTGAAAAACTGTTTTTT	16	TRBJ1-4	NA	TRBV7-9	NA
CASSSIHGWMNTEAFF	TGTGCCAGCAGCTCTATTCACGGGTGGATGAACACTGAAGCTTTCTTT	16	TRBJ1-1	NA	TRBV7-9	NA
CASSIRGINYGYTF	TGTGCCAGTAGTATACGGGGAATTAACTATGGCTACACCTTC	14	TRBJ1-2	NA	TRBV19	NA
CASSAPGRELFF	TGTGCCAGCAGCGCACCCGGGAGGGAGCTGTTTTTT	12	TRBJ2-2	NA	TRBV9	NA
CASSFQGAIGGYTF	TGTGCCAGTAGTTTTCAGGGCGCAATAGGTGGCTACACCTTC	14	TRBJ1-2	once	TRBV19	NA
CASSESGGGSGYTF	TGTGCCAGCAGTGAGTCAGGGGGCGGAAGCGGCTACACCTTC	14	TRBJ1-2	NA	TRBV6-4	TRBD1
CASSSSGGADTQYF	TGTGCCAGCAGCTCTAGCGGGGGGGCGGATACGCAGTATTTT	14	TRBJ2-3	NA	TRBV27	TRBD2
CASGSLGGSQYF	TGTGCTAGTGGTTCGTTAGGCGGGTCGCAGTATTTT	12	TRBJ2-3	NA	TRBV12-5	NA
CASSQEMWGTVNTEAFF	TGTGCCAGCAGCCAAGAGATGTGGGGGACTGTGAACACTGAAGCTTTCTTT	17	TRBJ1-1	once	TRBV3-1/TRBV3-2	NA
CASSFTLNSYNEQFF	TGTGCCAGCAGCTTTACCCTAAACTCCTACAATGAGCAGTTCTTC	15	TRBJ2-1	NA	TRBV5-4	NA
CASRADRGTGELFF	TGTGCCAGCAGAGCGGACAGGGGGACCGGGGAGCTGTTTTTT	14	TRBJ2-2	NA	TRBV2	TRBD1
CATSRTTHYTDTQYF	TGTGCCACCAGCAGAACTACTCACTACACAGATACGCAGTATTTT	15	TRBJ2-3	NA	TRBV15	NA
CASSQRGRGTDTQYF	TGTGCCAGCAGCCAGAGGGGGCGGGGCACAGATACGCAGTATTTT	15	TRBJ2-3	NA	TRBV9	TRBD1
CASSELGTGYGYTF	TGTGCCAGCAGTGAATTAGGGACAGGGTATGGCTACACCTTC	14	TRBJ1-2	NA	TRBV6-1	TRBD1
CASSLGQRGNTEAFF	TGTGCCAGCAGCTTGGGGCAAAGGGGAAACACTGAAGCTTTCTTT	15	TRBJ1-1	once	TRBV5-4	NA
CASSLQGAGGTEAFF	TGTGCCAGCAGCTTACAGGGGGCAGGGGGCACTGAAGCTTTCTTT	15	TRBJ1-1	few	TRBV7-9	TRBD1
CASSRQEPTDTQYF	TGTGCCAGCAGCCGACAGGAACCCACAGATACGCAGTATTTT	14	TRBJ2-3	NA	TRBV7-9	NA
CASSQVGNRAGEKLFF	TGTGCCAGCAGCCAAGTGGGGAACAGGGCGGGCGAAAAACTGTTTTTT	16	TRBJ1-4	once	TRBV3-1/TRBV3-2	NA
CASRRGLATGELFF	TGTGCCAGCAGGAGAGGACTAGCTACCGGGGAGCTGTTTTTT	14	TRBJ2-2	NA	TRBV6-5	TRBD2
CASSLSSSGYEQYF	TGCGCCAGCAGCTTGTCATCTAGCGGCTACGAGCAGTACTTC	14	TRBJ2-7	NA	TRBV5-1	TRBD2